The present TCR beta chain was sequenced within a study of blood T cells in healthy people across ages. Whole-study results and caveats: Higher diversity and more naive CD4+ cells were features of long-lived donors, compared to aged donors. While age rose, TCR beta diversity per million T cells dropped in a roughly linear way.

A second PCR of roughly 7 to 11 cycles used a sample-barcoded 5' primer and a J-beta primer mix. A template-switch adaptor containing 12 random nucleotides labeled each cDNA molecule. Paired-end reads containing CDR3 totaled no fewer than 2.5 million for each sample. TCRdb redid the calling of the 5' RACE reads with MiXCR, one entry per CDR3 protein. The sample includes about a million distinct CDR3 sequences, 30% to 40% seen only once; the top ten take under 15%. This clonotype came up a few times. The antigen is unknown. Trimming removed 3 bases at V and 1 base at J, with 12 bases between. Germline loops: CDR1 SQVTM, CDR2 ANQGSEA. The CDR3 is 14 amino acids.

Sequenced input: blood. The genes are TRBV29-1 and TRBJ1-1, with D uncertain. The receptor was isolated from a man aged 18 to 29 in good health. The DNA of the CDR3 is TGCAGCGTTGAGGGAGGGTACGGGAACACTGAAGCTTTCTTT. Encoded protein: CSVEGGYGNTEAFF.